The present T cell receptor (beta chain) was sequenced within a study of T cells in Graves' hyperthyroidism and ophthalmopathy (dated by TCRdb to the late 2010s). Context from the whole study: Peripheral blood samples were taken at initial diagnosis, before any treatment was given. To identify TCR V-J signatures that set the groups apart, the researchers used a discovery cohort of about a hundred patients, made up of 40 to 45 with Graves' ophthalmopathy and some 55 with stable Graves' hyperthyroidism. Prospective prediction of ophthalmopathy was tested in an independent validation cohort consisting of some 18 hyperthyroidism patients and 15 to 17 patients who later progressed to ophthalmopathy. For training and testing, the approximately 97 patients in the discovery cohort were randomly divided in a 7:3 ratio. In addition, the study compared T-cell repertoires in thyroid tissue and in blood from about 6 Graves' hyperthyroidism patients. After sampling, hyperthyroidism patients received methimazole starting at 30 mg daily, and ophthalmopathy patients received high-dose intravenous methylprednisolone. The paper reports TCR Vbeta CDR3 sequencing of about 140 peripheral blood samples: around 45 ophthalmopathy, around 80 hyperthyroidism and roughly 17 progressor patients. General conclusions and limits of the study: Most expanded thyroid clonotypes (frequency above 0.001) were also detected in blood, suggesting blood repertoires may reflect thyroid immune responses. In validation, progression to ophthalmopathy was predicted by the model with around 71% sensitivity and nearly 75% specificity, a median of around 5.9 months before onset. A 13 V-J signature model separated ophthalmopathy from stable hyperthyroidism, with around 91% sensitivity and roughly 81% specificity in cross-validation and 80%/75% in testing. No statistical method was used to fix the sample size in advance, and group allocation was not hidden from the investigators.

A remark on this clonotype: The specificity of this receptor is unknown. No base qualities exist here, and no much larger clone lies one base off it.

Stable Graves' hyperthyroidism was defined as the absence of progression to ophthalmopathy over 18 months of follow-up. The hyperthyroidism patients were between 18 and 65 years old and newly diagnosed, with a disease duration of less than 2 months. Any patient with an uncontrolled infection, another autoimmune disease, pregnancy or lactation was excluded. Diagnoses were established on the basis of clinical symptoms, serum thyroxine and TRAb, thyroid ultrasound, and orbital computed tomography. Ficoll-Paque density gradient centrifugation was used to isolate PBMCs from about 9 ml of fresh peripheral blood. Total RNA was extracted with Trizol reagent, and quality was checked on an Agilent 2100 Bioanalyzer. The TCR beta CDR3 regions were amplified from RNA transcripts. For the first round of RT-PCR on the TCR CDR3, the HTBI primer set was used together with the Qiagen OneStep RT-PCR kit. Libraries were constructed in a second round of multiplex PCR, after which size selection and purification were carried out. Libraries were sequenced paired-end with 100 bp reads on an Illumina HiSeq2000. As for the original processing: SOAPnuke was used to process the raw data, with reads discarded if the reads contained adapters or uncalled bases, had a mean Phred below 15, or lacked an exact constant-primer or identifier match. COPE v1.2.5 was used to merge the high-quality paired reads, and each unique nucleotide sequence was defined as a clonotype. Clonotypes were aligned to IMGT TRBV, TRBD and TRBJ reference segments using MiTCR v1.1. Only V-J combinations with frequency above 0.0001, covering 98% to 99.2% of repertoires, were analysed. A TCS score was defined as the ratio between F50 (clonal expansion) and ExV (chaos), using BLOSUM62-based TCRdist between CDR3 peptides within each V-J. Welch's t-statistics and random forest reduced around 550 V-J features to 13, which were used in a naive Bayes classifier (R e1071). The Morisita-Horn index was used to measure how similar the thyroid and blood repertoires were. The public reads were reprocessed in TCRdb via fastp at Q25 and MiXCR, keeping in-frame beta chains. Merged by CDR3 protein, the rows form single entries marked with the most common genes and DNA. These V and J calls rely on TCRdb rather than the paper's analysis. The sample table records over 700,000 distinct CDR3 sequences; over 35% of these occur just once. Of the sample, roughly 8.3% falls within the top ten clones.

This clonotype originated in a man aged 18-30 years with Graves' hyperthyroidism. Sequenced input: blood.

CDR3 reads: CASSVEGVNSPLHF. The nucleotide sequence is given as TGTGCCAGCAGCGTAGAGGGAGTCAACTCACCCCTCCACTTT. This receptor chain uses TRBV9 and TRBJ1-6; too little of a D gene remains to name it. Including cysteine and phenylalanine, the CDR3 has 14 amino acids. The CDR3 DNA has 42 bases and is translated from base 1. For CDR1 and CDR2, the germline V gene lists SGDLS and YYNGEE. V loses 0 bases, J loses 10 bases, and the germline ends lie 11 bases apart.